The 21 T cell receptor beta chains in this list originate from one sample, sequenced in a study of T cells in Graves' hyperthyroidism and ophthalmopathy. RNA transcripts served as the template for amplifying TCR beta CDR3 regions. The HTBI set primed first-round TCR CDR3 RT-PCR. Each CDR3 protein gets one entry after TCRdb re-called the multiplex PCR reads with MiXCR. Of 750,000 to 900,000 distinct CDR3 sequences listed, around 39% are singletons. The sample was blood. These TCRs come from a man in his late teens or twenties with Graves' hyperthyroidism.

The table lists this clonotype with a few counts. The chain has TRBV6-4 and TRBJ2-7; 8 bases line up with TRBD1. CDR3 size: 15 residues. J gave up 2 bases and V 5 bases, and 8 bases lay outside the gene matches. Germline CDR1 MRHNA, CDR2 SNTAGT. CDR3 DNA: TGTGCCAGCAGTCCTGGGACAGGATTACCCTACGAGCAGTACTTC. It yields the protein CASSPGTGLPYEQYF.

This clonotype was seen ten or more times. CDR3 amino acids: CSVEGAQAYEQYF. CDR3 bases: TGCAGCGTTGAAGGCGCACAGGCCTACGAGCAGTACTTC. J is TRBJ2-7 and V is TRBV29-1; TRBD1 might be the D (5 bases). The CDR3 covers 13 residues. The V gene's germline CDR1 is SQVTM and CDR2 ANQGSEA. The V and J ends lost 1 base and 2 bases respectively, with 9 bases between them.

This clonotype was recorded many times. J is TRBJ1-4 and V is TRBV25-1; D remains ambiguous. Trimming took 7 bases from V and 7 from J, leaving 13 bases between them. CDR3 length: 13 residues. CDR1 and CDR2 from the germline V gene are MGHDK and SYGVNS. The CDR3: CASTPVLGEKLFF. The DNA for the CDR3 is TGTGCCAGCACTCCGGTACTCGGTGAAAAACTGTTTTTT.

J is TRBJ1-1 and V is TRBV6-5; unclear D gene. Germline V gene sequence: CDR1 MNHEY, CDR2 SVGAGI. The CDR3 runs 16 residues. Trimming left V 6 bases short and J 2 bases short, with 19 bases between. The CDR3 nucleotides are TGTGCCAGCAGCCCAATAACTACTACGTCAAACACTGAAGCTTTCTTT. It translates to CASSPITTTSNTEAFF.

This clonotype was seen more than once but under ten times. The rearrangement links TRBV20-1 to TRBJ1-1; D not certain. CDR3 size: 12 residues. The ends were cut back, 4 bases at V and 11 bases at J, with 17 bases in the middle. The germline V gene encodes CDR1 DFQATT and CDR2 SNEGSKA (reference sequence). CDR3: CSAKGPSFGAFF. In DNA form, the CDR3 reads TGCAGTGCTAAAGGACCGTCCTTTGGCGCTTTCTTT.

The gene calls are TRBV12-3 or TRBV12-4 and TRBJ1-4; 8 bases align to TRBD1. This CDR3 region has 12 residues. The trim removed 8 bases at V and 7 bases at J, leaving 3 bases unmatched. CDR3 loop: CASAGGGEKLFF. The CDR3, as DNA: TGTGCCAGCGCAGGGGGCGGTGAAAAACTGTTTTTT.

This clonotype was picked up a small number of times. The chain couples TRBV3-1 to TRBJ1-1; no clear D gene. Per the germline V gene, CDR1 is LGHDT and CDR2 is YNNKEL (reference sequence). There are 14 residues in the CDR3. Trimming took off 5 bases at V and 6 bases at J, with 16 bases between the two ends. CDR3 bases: TGTGCCAGCAGCTTTCGACAAGGAAAAGCTGAAGCTTTCTTT. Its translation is CASSFRQGKAEAFF. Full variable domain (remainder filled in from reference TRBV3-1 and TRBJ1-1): DTAVSQTPKYLVTQMGNDKSIKCEQNLGHDTMYWYKQDSKKFLKIMFSYNNKELIINETVPNRFSPKSPDKAHLNLHINSLELGDSAVYFCASSFRQGKAEAFFGQGTRLTVV.

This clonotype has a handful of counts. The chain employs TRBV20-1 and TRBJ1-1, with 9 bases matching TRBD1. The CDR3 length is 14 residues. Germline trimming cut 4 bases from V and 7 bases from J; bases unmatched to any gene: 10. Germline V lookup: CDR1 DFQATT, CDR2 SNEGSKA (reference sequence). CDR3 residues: CSANEEGTGNEAFF. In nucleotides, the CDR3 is TGCAGTGCTAACGAGGAAGGGACAGGGAATGAAGCTTTCTTT.

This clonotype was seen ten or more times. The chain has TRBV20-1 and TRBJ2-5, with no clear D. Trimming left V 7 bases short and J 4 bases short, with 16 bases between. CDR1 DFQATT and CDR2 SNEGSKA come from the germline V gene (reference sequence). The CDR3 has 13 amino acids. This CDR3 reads CSGLKEPTETQYF. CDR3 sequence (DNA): TGCAGTGGCCTGAAAGAACCTACAGAGACCCAGTACTTC.

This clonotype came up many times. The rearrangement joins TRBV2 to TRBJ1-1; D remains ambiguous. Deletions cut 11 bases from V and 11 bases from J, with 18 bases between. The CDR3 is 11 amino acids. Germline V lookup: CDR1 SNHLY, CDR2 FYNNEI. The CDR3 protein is CAAGDSLGAFF. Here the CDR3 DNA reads TGTGCCGCTGGGGATTCCCTGGGCGCTTTCTTT. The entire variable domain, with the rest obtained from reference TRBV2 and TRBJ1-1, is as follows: EPEVTQTPSHQVTQMGQEVILRCVPISNHLYFYWYRQILGQKVEFLVSFYNNEISEKSEIFDDQFSVERPDGSNFTLKIRSTKLEDSAMYFCAAGDSLGAFFGQGTRLTVV.

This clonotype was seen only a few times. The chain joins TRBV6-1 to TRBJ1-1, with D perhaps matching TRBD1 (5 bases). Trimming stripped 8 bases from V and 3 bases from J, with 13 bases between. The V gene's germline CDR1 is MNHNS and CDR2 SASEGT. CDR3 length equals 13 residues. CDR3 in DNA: TGTGCCAGCGGGGCGGGAGGATACACTGAAGCTTTCTTT. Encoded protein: CASGAGGYTEAFF.

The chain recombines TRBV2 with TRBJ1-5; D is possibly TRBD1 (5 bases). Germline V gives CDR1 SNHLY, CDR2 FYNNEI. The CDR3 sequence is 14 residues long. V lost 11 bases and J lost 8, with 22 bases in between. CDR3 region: CAVDVWGGPKPQHF. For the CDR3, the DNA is TGTGCCGTCGACGTTTGGGGGGGTCCAAAGCCCCAGCATTTT.

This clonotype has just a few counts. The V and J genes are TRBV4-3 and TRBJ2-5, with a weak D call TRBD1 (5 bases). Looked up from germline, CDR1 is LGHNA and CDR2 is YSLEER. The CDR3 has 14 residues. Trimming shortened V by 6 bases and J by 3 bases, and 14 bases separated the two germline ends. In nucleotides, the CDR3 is TGCGCCAGCAGACAGCCCGGCAGGGAAGAGACCCAGTACTTC. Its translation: CASRQPGREETQYF.

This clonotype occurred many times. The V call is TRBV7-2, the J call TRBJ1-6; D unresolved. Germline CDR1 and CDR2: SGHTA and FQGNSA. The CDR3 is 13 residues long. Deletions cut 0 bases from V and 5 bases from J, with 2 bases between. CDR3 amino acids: CASSLADNSPLHF. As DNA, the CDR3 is TGTGCCAGCAGCTTAGCTGATAATTCACCCCTCCACTTT.

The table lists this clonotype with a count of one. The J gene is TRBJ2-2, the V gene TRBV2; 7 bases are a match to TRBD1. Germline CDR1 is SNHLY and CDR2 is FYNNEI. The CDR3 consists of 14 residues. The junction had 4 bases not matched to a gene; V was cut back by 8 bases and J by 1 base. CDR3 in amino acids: CASGGQRNTGELFF. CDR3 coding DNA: TGTGCCAGCGGGGGACAGAGGAACACCGGGGAGCTGTTTTTT.

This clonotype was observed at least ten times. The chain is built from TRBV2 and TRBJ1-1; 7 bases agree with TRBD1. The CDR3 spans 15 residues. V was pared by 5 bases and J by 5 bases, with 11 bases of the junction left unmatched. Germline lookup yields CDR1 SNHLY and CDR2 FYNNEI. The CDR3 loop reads CASSPRQGPETEAFF. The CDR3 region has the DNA TGTGCCAGCAGTCCTAGACAGGGTCCGGAGACTGAAGCTTTCTTT.

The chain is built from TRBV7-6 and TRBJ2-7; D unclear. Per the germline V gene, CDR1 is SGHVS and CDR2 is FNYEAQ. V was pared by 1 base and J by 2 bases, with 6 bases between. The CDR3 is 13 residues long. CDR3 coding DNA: TGTGCCAGCAGCTTAGGATACCCCTACGAGCAGTACTTC. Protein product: CASSLGYPYEQYF. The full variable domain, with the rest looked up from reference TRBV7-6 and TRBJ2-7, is GAGVSQSPRYKVTKRGQDVALRCDPISGHVSLYWYRQALGQGPEFLTYFNYEAQQDKSGLPNDRFSAERPEGSISTLTIQRTEQRDSAMYRCASSLGYPYEQYFGPGTRLTVT.

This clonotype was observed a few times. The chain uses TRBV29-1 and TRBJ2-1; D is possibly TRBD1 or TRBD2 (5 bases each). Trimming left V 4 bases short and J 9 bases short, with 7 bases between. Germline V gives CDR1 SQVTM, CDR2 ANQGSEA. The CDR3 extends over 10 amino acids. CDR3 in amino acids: CSVVGTEQFF. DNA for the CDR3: TGCAGCGTTGTAGGGACTGAGCAGTTCTTC.

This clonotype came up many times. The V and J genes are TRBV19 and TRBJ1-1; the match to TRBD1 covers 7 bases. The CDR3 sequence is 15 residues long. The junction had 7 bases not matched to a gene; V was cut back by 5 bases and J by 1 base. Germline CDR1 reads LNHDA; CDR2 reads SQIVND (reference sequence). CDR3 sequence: CASSYDRDGNTEAFF. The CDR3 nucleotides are TGTGCCAGTAGTTATGACAGGGACGGGAACACTGAAGCTTTCTTT.

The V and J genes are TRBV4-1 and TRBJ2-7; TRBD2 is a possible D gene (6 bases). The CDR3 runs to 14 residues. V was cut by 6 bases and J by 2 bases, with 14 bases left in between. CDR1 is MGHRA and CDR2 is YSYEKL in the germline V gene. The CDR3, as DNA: TGCGCCAGCAGACAGACTAGTAGGGCCTACGAGCAGTACTTC. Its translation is CASRQTSRAYEQYF.

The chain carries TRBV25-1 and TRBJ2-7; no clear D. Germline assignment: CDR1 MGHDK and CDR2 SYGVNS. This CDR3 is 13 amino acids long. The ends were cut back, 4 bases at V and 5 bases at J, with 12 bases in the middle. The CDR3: CASSAERFNEQYF. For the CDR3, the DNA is TGTGCCAGCAGTGCGGAGAGGTTCAACGAGCAGTACTTC.